One sample yielded the 31 T cell receptor beta chains listed below, sequenced in a study of molecular identifiers for immune sequencing clone quantification. TCRdb reanalysed the PCR reads using MiXCR and keeps one entry per CDR3 protein. The sample lists roughly 100,000 distinct CDR3 sequences, under 40% occurring once. The sequenced material came from naive CD8+ T cells from blood, with Jurkat cell RNA spiked in. Subset specified: FACS-sorted CD8+CD4-CCR7+CD45RA+ naive T cells. The receptors stem from a human donor in good health. Some libraries in this study had Jurkat cell RNA spiked in.

Remarks on this clonotype: The conserved closing phenylalanine or tryptophan is absent in this CDR3, likely reflecting a read error. V is TRBV27 and J is TRBJ1-4; D remains ambiguous. Trimming removed 6 bases from V and 8 bases from J, with 7 bases in between. The CDR3 is made up of 11 amino acids. Germline-derived CDR1 and CDR2 are MNHEY and SMNVEV (reference sequence). CDR3 DNA: TGTGCCAGCAGGTTCAGGGAAAAACTGTTTATT. Translating it yields CASRFREKLFI.

This chain uses TRBV6-2 or TRBV6-3 with TRBJ2-5; TRBD2 matches 9 bases. The CDR3 is made up of 14 amino acids. V was clipped by 6 bases and J by 3 bases; unmatched bases: 5. The germline V gene encodes CDR1 MNHEY and CDR2 SVGEGT. Written as DNA, the CDR3 is TGTGCCAGCAGCCGACTAGCGGAAAAAGAGACCCAGTACTTC. This gives the protein CASSRLAEKETQYF.

This clonotype was recorded many times. The chain employs TRBV28 and TRBJ2-2; no firm D call. CDR1 and CDR2 from the germline V gene are MDHEN and SYDVKM. The CDR3 runs 14 residues. The ends were cut back, 6 bases at V and 7 bases at J, with 15 bases in the middle. The CDR3 protein is CASRFLVAVGELFF. CDR3 nucleotides: TGTGCCAGCAGGTTCCTAGTGGCGGTCGGGGAGCTGTTTTTT. The whole variable domain, remainder taken from reference TRBV28 and TRBJ2-2, is DVKVTQSSRYLVKRTGEKVFLECVQDMDHENMFWYRQDPGLGLRLIYFSYDVKMKEKGDIPEGYSVSREKKERFSLILESASTNQTSMYLCASRFLVAVGELFFGEGSRLTVL.

Many counts were recorded for this clonotype. The rearrangement uses TRBV5-1 and TRBJ2-5; 7 positions match TRBD2. The CDR3 consists of 17 residues. In germline, CDR1 is SGHRS, CDR2 YFSETQ. V was clipped by 4 bases and J by 0 bases; unmatched bases: 12. CDR3 loop: CASSQKTGTMYQETQYF. The CDR3 nucleotides read TGCGCCAGCAGCCAGAAAACCGGGACTATGTACCAAGAGACCCAGTACTTC.

This chain links TRBV20-1 with TRBJ2-7; either TRBD1 or TRBD2 may supply D (6 bases each). The germline gives CDR1 DFQATT, CDR2 SNEGSKA (reference sequence). The CDR3 is made up of 11 amino acids. The V end lost 6 bases, the J end lost 6 bases, and 12 bases lay between the germline ends. CDR3 sequence: CSAERGAEQYF. Here the CDR3 DNA reads TGCAGTGCGGAGAGGGGGGCCGAGCAGTACTTC.

As regards this clonotype: This may be a read error: a much more frequent sequence differs by one nucleotide. V usage is TRBV7-8 and J usage is TRBJ1-4; D possibly corresponds to TRBD1 (6 bases). Trimming removed 1 base from V and 3 bases from J, with 9 bases in between. The germline CDR1 and CDR2 sequences are SGHVS and FQNEAQ. CDR3 size: 15 residues. The CDR3 region is CASSLVGAANEKLFF. CDR3 nucleotides: TGTGCCAGCAGCTTAGTGGGGGCAGCTAATGAAAAACTGTTTTTT.

This clonotype showed up many times. The chain has TRBV19 and TRBJ1-1; D may be TRBD1 (6 bases). The CDR3 is made up of 11 amino acids. From germline, CDR1 is LNHDA and CDR2 SQIVND (reference sequence). Between the trimmed V and J ends, which lost 11 bases and 10 bases, there was a span of 17 bases. The CDR3 nucleotides are TGTGCCTGCCAACAGGGAAGGGCAGCTTTCTTT. It is translated as CACQQGRAAFF.

This clonotype was counted many times. The chain is built from TRBV28 and TRBJ1-1, with a weak D call TRBD1 (5 bases). CDR3 length: 13 residues. Germline lookup yields CDR1 MDHEN and CDR2 SYDVKM. Trimming pared 2 bases from V and 11 bases from J, leaving 15 bases between. In nucleotides, the CDR3 is TGTGCCAGCAGTTTAAGGGACCGAACGTGGGCTTTCTTT. Translation gives CASSLRDRTWAFF.

The table lists this clonotype with a few counts. The chain couples TRBV19 to TRBJ2-4; 9 bases fit TRBD1. V lost 7 bases, J lost 2 bases, and 6 bases stayed unmatched. The length of the CDR3 is 15 residues. Germline CDR1 and CDR2: LNHDA and SQIVND (reference sequence). CDR3 sequence reads: CASTNDRGSKNIQYF. The DNA of the CDR3 is TGTGCCAGTACCAACGACAGGGGGTCCAAAAACATTCAGTACTTC.

This clonotype has a handful of counts. The CDR3 sequence: CASSLGRQGNEQFF. DNA for the CDR3: TGTGCCAGCAGCTTAGGTAGACAGGGGAATGAGCAGTTCTTC. The chain carries TRBV13 and TRBJ2-1; the match to TRBD1 covers 8 bases. The germline V gene encodes CDR1 PRHDT and CDR2 FYEKMQ (reference sequence). CDR3 length: 14 residues. J gave up 7 bases and V 0 bases, and 2 bases lay outside the gene matches.

This clonotype was seen more than once but under ten times. The V gene is TRBV12-3 or TRBV12-4, the J gene TRBJ2-2; D remains ambiguous. V lost 7 bases and J 8 bases, leaving 17 bases between the germline ends. The CDR3 length is 14 residues. For the CDR3, the DNA is TGTGCCAGCATGCCGCCGTACAACCCAGGGGAGCTGTTTTTT. It is translated as CASMPPYNPGELFF.

DNA for the CDR3: TGTGCCAGCAGTTTGGGAAAAAGAGTAACAGATACGCAGTATTTT. Its protein is CASSLGKRVTDTQYF. The chain employs TRBV28 and TRBJ2-3; D ambiguous. This CDR3 spans 15 amino acids. Per the germline V gene, CDR1 is MDHEN and CDR2 is SYDVKM. Deletions cut 3 bases from V and 3 bases from J, with 13 bases between.

As to this clonotype: One base away lies a much larger clone, so this may be a sequencing read error. The DNA of the CDR3 is TGTGCCAGCAGTGGACAGACTGAAGCTTTCTTT. Protein product: CASSGQTEAFF. The chain employs TRBV2 and TRBJ1-1, with a tentative D call TRBD1 (5 bases). Germline V gene lookup returns CDR1 SNHLY and CDR2 FYNNEI. CDR3 size: 11 residues. Trimming took off 4 bases at V and 5 bases at J, with 5 bases between the two ends.

This chain connects TRBV4-3 to TRBJ1-1; maybe TRBD1 (5 bases). This CDR3 region has 15 residues. Trimming shortened V by 0 bases and J by 1 base, and 9 bases separated the two germline ends. Germline CDR1 reads LGHNA; CDR2 reads YSLEER. The CDR3 DNA reads TGCGCCAGCAGCCAAGAGCCGGGGCGGAACACTGAAGCTTTCTTT. It specifies CASSQEPGRNTEAFF.

V is TRBV27 and J is TRBJ1-1; unclear D gene. In germline, CDR1 is MNHEY, CDR2 SMNVEV (reference sequence). V lost 7 bases and J 11 bases, leaving 14 bases between the germline ends. This CDR3 has 11 amino acids. The chain's CDR3 is CASTVSNSAFF. In DNA form, the CDR3 reads TGTGCCAGCACCGTCTCAAATTCGGCTTTCTTT.

This chain joins TRBV12-3 or TRBV12-4 and TRBJ2-6; 9 nucleotides line up with TRBD1. The CDR3 length is 19 residues. Trimming removed 4 bases from V and 0 bases from J; junction bases left unmatched: 10. The CDR3 reads CASSSTLRDRASGANVLTF. CDR3 bases: TGTGCCAGCAGTTCTACGCTCCGGGACAGGGCCTCTGGGGCCAACGTCCTGACTTTC.

J is TRBJ2-1 and V is TRBV6-6; D is unclear. The germline gives CDR1 MNHNY, CDR2 SVGAGI (reference sequence). The CDR3 is 15 residues long. V lost 6 bases, J lost 0 bases, and 12 bases lay in between. CDR3 sequence: CASREDGSSYNEQFF. The CDR3 region has the DNA TGTGCCAGCAGAGAAGACGGAAGCTCCTACAATGAGCAGTTCTTC.

This clonotype showed up just a few times. The rearrangement uses TRBV7-2 and TRBJ2-7; 7 nucleotides align to TRBD2. This CDR3 is 14 amino acids long. Germline V lookup: CDR1 SGHTA, CDR2 FQGNSA. V was pared by 3 bases and J by 3 bases, with 5 bases of the junction left unmatched. In DNA, the CDR3 is TGTGCCAGCAGCTTCGGCGGGAGCGGCTACGAGCAGTACTTC. Translation: CASSFGGSGYEQYF.

This chain connects TRBV12-3 or TRBV12-4 to TRBJ2-5; D is perhaps TRBD2 (5 bases). Trimming removed 3 bases at V and 1 base at J, with 9 bases between. The CDR3 has 14 residues. The CDR3 sequence is CASSFIGSQETQYF. CDR3 coding DNA: TGTGCCAGCAGTTTTATTGGGAGCCAAGAGACCCAGTACTTC.

This chain connects TRBV25-1 to TRBJ2-1; D is possibly TRBD1 (5 bases). The CDR3 consists of 14 residues. V was cut by 4 bases and J by 13 bases, with 20 bases left in between. Per germline, CDR1 MGHDK and CDR2 SYGVNS. The CDR3 DNA reads as TGTGCCAGCAGTGTACAGGTCCTCTCGGACCCCCAGTTCTTC. This encodes CASSVQVLSDPQFF.

The chain recombines TRBV27 with TRBJ2-7; 9 nucleotides match TRBD2. Germline CDR1 reads MNHEY; CDR2 reads SMNVEV (reference sequence). V dropped 2 bases and J dropped 3; count of bases not matched to a gene: 2. This CDR3 region has 14 residues. CDR3 bases: TGTGCCAGCAGTTTACTTAGCGGGAGCTACGAGCAGTACTTC. It specifies CASSLLSGSYEQYF.

This clonotype came up many times. V and J are TRBV20-1 and TRBJ2-1; D possibly corresponds to TRBD2 (7 bases). There are 16 residues in the CDR3. V lost 0 bases, J lost 7 bases, and 19 bases lay in between. The germline CDR1 and CDR2 sequences are DFQATT and SNEGSKA (reference sequence). This CDR3 reads CSARDHRGDIGNEQFF. CDR3 nucleotides: TGCAGTGCTAGAGATCATCGGGGGGACATTGGGAATGAGCAGTTCTTC.

Comments on this clonotype: A far larger clone is off by one base, so a read error is likely. This chain uses TRBV7-2 with TRBJ2-7, with D unresolved. The CDR3 consists of 11 residues. Trimming pared 3 bases from V and 5 bases from J, leaving 5 bases between. The germline V gene has CDR1 SGHTA and CDR2 FQGNSA. CDR3: CASSLANEQYF. The CDR3 nucleotides read TGTGCCAGCAGCTTGGCCAACGAGCAGTACTTC.

There are a few counts of this clonotype. CDR3 in amino acids: CASSHLYEQYF. CDR3 DNA: TGTGCCAGCAGCCATCTTTACGAGCAGTACTTC. V gene TRBV11-2 combines with J gene TRBJ2-7, with D unresolved. CDR3 length equals 11 residues. V was trimmed by 5 bases and J by 4 bases, leaving 6 bases between them. Germline V gene sequence: CDR1 SGHAT, CDR2 FQNNGV.

Worth noting for this clonotype: A much larger clone sits a single nucleotide away, making a read error possible. This chain joins TRBV25-1 and TRBJ2-2; D uncertain. The CDR3 loop spans 11 amino acids. Germline V gives CDR1 MGHDK, CDR2 SYGVNS. V dropped 8 bases and J dropped 6 bases, with 7 bases sitting between them. CDR3 bases: TGTGCCAGCGGCAACCCCGGGGAGCTGTTTTTT. This encodes CASGNPGELFF. The complete variable domain, with remaining parts taken from reference TRBV25-1 and TRBJ2-2, reads EADIYQTPRYLVIGTGKKITLECSQTMGHDKMYWYQQDPGMELHLIHYSYGVNSTEKGDLSSESTVSRIRTEHFPLTLESARPSHTSQYLCASGNPGELFFGEGSRLTVL.

On this clonotype: One base away lies a much larger clone, so this may be a sequencing read error. The genes are TRBV29-1 and TRBJ1-1; no clear D gene. There are 10 residues in the CDR3. Germline V lookup: CDR1 SQVTM, CDR2 ANQGSEA. CDR3 in amino acids: CSVEYIEALF. In nucleotides, the CDR3 is TGCAGCGTTGAGTATATTGAAGCTCTCTTT.

On this clonotype itself: A clone one base away is much larger, so this may be a read error. The V call is TRBV10-3, the J call TRBJ2-3; unclear D gene. The germline gives CDR1 ENHRY, CDR2 SYGVKD. Trimming pared 2 bases from V and 2 bases from J, leaving 11 bases between. CDR3 length equals 15 residues. CDR3 region: CAISEGELTTDTQYF. The CDR3 nucleotides read TGTGCCATCAGTGAGGGAGAGTTGACCACAGATACGCAGTATTTT.

Points on this clonotype: A much larger clonotype is one base distant, so this may be a read error. The DNA is omitted, as the CDR3 cannot be located on it reliably, and the CDR3 follows TCRdb's listing. The chain joins TRBV29-1 to TRBJ1-5; the DNA was not used to check the table's D call, TRBD1. Counting both end residues, the CDR3 totals 15 amino acids. Germline V CDR1 and CDR2: SQVTM, ANQGSEA. CDR3 residues: CSVEVGTGAGQPQQF.

In this sample, this clonotype turned up many times. The chain joins TRBV28 to TRBJ1-6; 7 positions agree with TRBD1. This CDR3 region has 17 residues. Per germline, CDR1 MDHEN and CDR2 SYDVKM. V shed 3 bases, J shed 6 bases, and the junction held 11 bases outside the gene matches. In nucleotides, the CDR3 is TGTGCCAGCAGTTTCCTACCGGAGTACAGGGGTAATTCACCCCTCCACTTT. Amino acids: CASSFLPEYRGNSPLHF.

The count of this clonotype is one. A much larger clonotype is one base distant, so this may be a read error. J is TRBJ2-7 and V is TRBV20-1; D gene uncertain. The CDR3 is 13 amino acids. Trimming stripped 1 base from V and 4 bases from J, with 11 bases between. Germline values: CDR1 DFQATT, CDR2 SNEGSKA (reference sequence). The CDR3 DNA sequence: TGCAGTGCTAGAGTTAGCAGCATTTACGAGCAGTACTTC. Translating it yields CSARVSSIYEQYF.

This clonotype was detected many times. The J gene is TRBJ2-3, the V gene TRBV28; 9 nucleotides agree with TRBD2. This CDR3 has 15 residues. J lost 3 bases, V lost 2 bases, and 3 bases had no gene match. Germline V gene sequence: CDR1 MDHEN, CDR2 SYDVKM. This CDR3 reads CASSLRLAETDTQYF. The CDR3 nucleotides are TGTGCCAGCAGTTTAAGACTAGCGGAGACAGATACGCAGTATTTT.